A selection of T cell receptor beta chains follows, all from one sample in a study of cytomegalovirus exposure and HLA in healthy donors. The method was immunoSEQ multiplex PCR; TCRdb's version includes in-frame clones alone and lacks a portion of them. The sample shows 160,000 or so clones, around 77% of them seen only once. The source material was PBMCs. All receptors come from a man aged 55 to 70 in good health and CMV-seronegative. The CDR3 runs from the conserved cysteine through the conserved F or W. A D gene is named only where the DNA matches it firmly. Clone size is not always given. Where it is, it says once, few, many or a class for expanded clones.

v_call	j_call	clone_size	d_call	cdr3_aa	cdr3_nt
TRBV6-1	TRBJ2-1	.	TRBD2	CASSLREGRYNEQFF	TGTGCCAGCAGCCTGCGGGAGGGCCGCTACAATGAGCAGTTCTTC
TRBV5-1	TRBJ2-1	.	.	CASSREGQSANEQFF	TGCGCCAGCAGCCGAGAGGGACAATCGGCGAATGAGCAGTTCTTC
TRBV5-4	TRBJ2-7	few	TRBD2	CASSPGLAESYEQYF	TGTGCCAGCAGCCCGGGACTAGCGGAAAGCTACGAGCAGTACTTC
TRBV4-2	TRBJ2-1	.	TRBD2	CASSQVLAGGLNEQFF	TGTGCCAGCAGCCAAGTACTAGCGGGAGGGCTCAATGAGCAGTTCTTC
TRBV10-2	TRBJ1-1	.	TRBD1	CASSENRGRVEAFF	TGCGCCAGCAGTGAGAACAGGGGGAGGGTCGAAGCTTTCTTT
TRBV6-6	TRBJ1-5	.	.	CASSTQGLQPQHF	TGTGCCAGCAGCACACAGGGTTTACAGCCCCAGCATTTT
TRBV5-1	TRBJ2-1	.	TRBD1	CASSPTGTGGFDEQFF	TGCGCCAGCAGCCCAACCGGGACAGGGGGCTTCGATGAGCAGTTCTTC
TRBV21-1	TRBJ1-4	.	.	CASSKGDSGGGKLFF	TGTGCCAGCAGCAAAGGTGACTCAGGGGGCGGGAAACTGTTTTTT
TRBV6-1	TRBJ1-1	few	TRBD1	CASTGQGEAFF	TGTGCCAGCACTGGACAGGGTGAAGCTTTCTTT
TRBV30	TRBJ1-4	once	TRBD1	CAWSVNRGQEKLFF	TGTGCCTGGAGTGTCAACAGGGGGCAGGAAAAACTGTTTTTT
TRBV5-1	TRBJ1-2	.	.	CASSLGVGRAVYGYTF	TGCGCCAGCAGCTTGGGTGTCGGCAGGGCGGTCTATGGCTACACCTTC
TRBV30	TRBJ2-5	.	.	CAWSVSTRGYQETQYF	TGTGCCTGGAGTGTAAGCACCCGAGGGTACCAAGAGACCCAGTACTTC
TRBV14	TRBJ1-4	few	.	CASSQDSRWNEKLFF	TGTGCCAGCAGCCAAGATTCCAGGTGGAATGAAAAACTGTTTTTT
TRBV25-1	TRBJ2-1	few	.	CASSASLNEQFF	TGTGCCAGCAGTGCGAGTCTCAATGAGCAGTTCTTC
TRBV15	TRBJ2-3	.	TRBD2	CATSRDSGSTDTQYF	TGTGCCACCAGCAGGGATAGCGGGAGTACTGATACGCAGTATTTT
TRBV5-4	TRBJ2-2	.	.	CASSPAPGAKEHSLFF	TGTGCCAGCAGCCCCGCACCAGGGGCCAAAGAACACAGCCTGTTTTTT
TRBV7-2	TRBJ2-7	.	.	CASSLVIYYEQYF	TGTGCCAGCAGCTTGGTGATCTACTACGAGCAGTACTTC
TRBV5-4	TRBJ1-2	.	.	CASSSKGRGDYGYTF	TGTGCCAGCAGCTCCAAAGGGCGGGGGGACTATGGCTACACCTTC
TRBV21-1	TRBJ2-1	.	.	CAKSLRASGYNEQFF	TGTGCCAAATCCCTCAGGGCCTCGGGTTACAATGAGCAGTTCTTC
TRBV11-2	TRBJ2-7	.	.	CASSLDRYEQYF	TGTGCCAGCAGCTTAGATCGTTACGAGCAGTACTTC
TRBV6-1	TRBJ1-2	.	TRBD1	CASSAGQGAWGYTF	TGTGCCAGCAGTGCGGGACAGGGGGCTTGGGGCTACACCTTC
TRBV28	TRBJ2-7	.	TRBD2	CASSLKKAGGPSSYEQYF	TGTGCCAGCAGTTTGAAGAAAGCGGGAGGGCCCAGCTCCTACGAGCAGTACTTC
TRBV19	TRBJ1-5	.	.	CASSRQGSPSNQPQNF	TGTGCCAGTAGTCGGCAGGGTTCCCCCAGCAATCAGCCCCAGAATTTT
TRBV6-1	TRBJ2-7	.	.	CASSEAWSGEQYF	TGTGCCAGCAGTGAAGCCTGGTCCGGCGAGCAGTACTTC
TRBV7-2	TRBJ2-3	.	TRBD2	CASSLGTKGILDTQYF	TGTGCCAGCAGTTTGGGGACTAAGGGGATCTTAGATACGCAGTATTTT
TRBV5-1	TRBJ1-2	.	TRBD1	CASSLATGTAYGYTF	TGCGCCAGCAGCTTGGCCACCGGGACAGCCTATGGCTACACCTTC
TRBV5-1	TRBJ2-1	.	.	CASSLLLDASSYNEQFF	TGCGCCAGCAGCTTGTTACTAGATGCCAGCTCCTACAATGAGCAGTTCTTC
TRBV6-1	TRBJ1-5	.	.	CASRNTGLGEQPQHF	TGTGCCAGCAGGAACACAGGGCTGGGAGAACAGCCCCAGCATTTT
TRBV5-6	TRBJ2-1	once	TRBD2	CASSVATAGGCNEQFF	TGTGCCAGCAGCGTGGCGACAGCGGGAGGGTGTAATGAGCAGTTCTTC
TRBV27	TRBJ1-5	.	TRBD1	CASSSLTGTGDNQPQHF	TGTGCCAGCAGTTCACTAACCGGGACAGGGGACAATCAGCCCCAGCATTTT
TRBV9	TRBJ1-3	few	TRBD1	CASSARTGGGNTIYF	TGTGCCAGCAGCGCCCGGACAGGGGGCGGAAACACCATATATTTT
TRBV19	TRBJ2-2	.	.	CASRREVVTGELFF	TGTGCCAGTAGGAGGGAAGTGGTGACGGGGGAGCTGTTTTTT
TRBV7-2	TRBJ1-2	.	TRBD1	CASSNGQGDGYTF	TGTGCCAGCAGCAACGGACAGGGGGATGGCTACACCTTC
TRBV2	TRBJ2-3	.	.	CASKPGTSTDTQYF	TGTGCCAGCAAACCGGGAACTAGCACAGATACGCAGTATTTT
TRBV7-3	TRBJ2-1	.	.	CASSASRQYNEQFF	TGTGCCAGCAGCGCGAGTCGACAGTACAATGAGCAGTTCTTC
TRBV27	TRBJ1-4	.	.	CASSLKTGEKLFF	TGTGCCAGCAGTTTAAAAACCGGTGAAAAACTGTTTTTT
TRBV29-1	TRBJ2-7	.	TRBD1	CSVGTPGWDSPYEQYF	TGCAGCGTTGGTACCCCGGGGTGGGACAGTCCCTACGAGCAGTACTTC
TRBV7-9	TRBJ2-1	.	.	CASSLVRGSYNEQFF	TGTGCCAGCAGCTTAGTAAGGGGATCCTACAATGAGCAGTTCTTC
TRBV10-2	TRBJ2-5	.	TRBD2	CASSEFSGGPQETQYF	TGCGCCAGCAGTGAATTTAGCGGGGGCCCCCAAGAGACCCAGTACTTC
TRBV5-6	TRBJ2-3	.	TRBD2	CASSLLASGGYTDTQYF	TGTGCCAGCAGCCTGTTGGCTAGCGGGGGCTACACAGATACGCAGTATTTT
TRBV28	TRBJ2-7	.	TRBD2	CASSLGGGRAVQYF	TGTGCCAGCAGTTTAGGGGGGGGGAGAGCGGTGCAGTACTTC
TRBV6-1	TRBJ1-1	.	.	CASRRLSETEAFF	TGTGCCAGCAGGCGTCTCTCGGAGACTGAAGCTTTCTTT
TRBV25-1	TRBJ2-1	once	TRBD2	CASSEFSGSHEQFF	TGTGCCAGCAGTGAATTTAGCGGGAGTCATGAGCAGTTCTTC
TRBV2	TRBJ1-1	.	TRBD1	CASSVDRDTEAFF	TGTGCCAGCAGTGTAGACAGGGACACTGAAGCTTTCTTT
TRBV28	TRBJ1-2	.	.	CATASPVSGRAYTF	TGTGCCACTGCTTCCCCGGTGTCTGGCAGGGCCTACACCTTC
TRBV6-1	TRBJ1-5	.	.	CASSEGGSNQPQHF	TGTGCCAGCAGTGAAGGCGGAAGCAATCAGCCCCAGCATTTT